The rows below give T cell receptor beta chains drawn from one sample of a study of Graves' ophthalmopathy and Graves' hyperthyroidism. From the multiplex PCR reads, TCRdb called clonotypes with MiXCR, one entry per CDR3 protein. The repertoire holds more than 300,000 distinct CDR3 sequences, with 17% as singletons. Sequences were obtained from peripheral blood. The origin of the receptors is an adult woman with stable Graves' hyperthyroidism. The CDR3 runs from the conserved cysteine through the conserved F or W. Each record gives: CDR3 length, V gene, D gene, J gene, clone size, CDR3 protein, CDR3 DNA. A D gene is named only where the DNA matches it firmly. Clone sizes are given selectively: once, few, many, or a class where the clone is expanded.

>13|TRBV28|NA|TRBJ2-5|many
CASRDLRGETQYF
TGTGCCAGCAGGGACCTCAGGGGTGAGACCCAGTACTTC
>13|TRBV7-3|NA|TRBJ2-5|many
CASSQDGQETQYF
TGTGCCAGCAGCCAGGACGGACAAGAGACCCAGTACTTC
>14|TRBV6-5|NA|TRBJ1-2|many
CASSYYRGHYGYTF
TGTGCCAGCAGTTACTATCGGGGCCACTATGGCTACACCTTC
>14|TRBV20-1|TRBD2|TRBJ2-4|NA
CSARSQREIRIKYF
TGCAGTGCTAGAAGTCAGCGGGAGATCCGCATTAAGTACTTC
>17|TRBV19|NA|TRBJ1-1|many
CASSIRPAGPARTEAFF
TGTGCCAGTAGTATCAGGCCAGCTGGACCGGCGAGGACTGAAGCTTTCTTT
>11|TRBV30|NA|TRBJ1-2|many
CAWNQETGYTF
TGTGCCTGGAATCAGGAGACTGGCTACACCTTC
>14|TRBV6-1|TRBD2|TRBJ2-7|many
CASSLAGHAYEQYF
TGTGCCAGCAGCCTAGCGGGACACGCCTACGAGCAGTACTTC
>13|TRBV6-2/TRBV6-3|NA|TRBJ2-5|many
CASRPSKEETQYF
TGTGCCAGCAGACCTTCTAAGGAAGAGACCCAGTACTTC
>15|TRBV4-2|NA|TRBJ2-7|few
CASSQEGGHVYEQYF
TGTGCCAGCAGCCAAGAAGGCGGCCATGTCTACGAGCAGTACTTC
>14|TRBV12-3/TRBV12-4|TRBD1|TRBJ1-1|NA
CASSVNRGGTEAFF
TGTGCCAGCAGTGTCAACAGGGGTGGAACTGAAGCTTTCTTT
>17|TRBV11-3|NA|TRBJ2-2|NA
CASSLSPGGTWTGELFF
TGTGCCAGCAGCTTAAGTCCCGGCGGGACGTGGACCGGGGAGCTGTTTTTT
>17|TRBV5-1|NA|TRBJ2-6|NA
CASSPDYATSGANVLTF
TGCGCCAGCAGCCCTGATTATGCGACCTCTGGGGCCAACGTCCTGACTTTC
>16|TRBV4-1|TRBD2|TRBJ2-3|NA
CASSPSRGGSTDTQYF
TGCGCCAGCAGCCCCTCCCGGGGAGGGAGCACAGATACGCAGTATTTT
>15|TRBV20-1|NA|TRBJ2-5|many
CSARDARQAQETQYF
TGCAGTGCTAGAGATGCGAGACAGGCCCAAGAGACCCAGTACTTC
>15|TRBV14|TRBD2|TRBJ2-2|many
CASSLSSGSSGELFF
TGTGCCAGCAGCCTCTCTAGCGGGAGTAGCGGGGAGCTGTTTTTT
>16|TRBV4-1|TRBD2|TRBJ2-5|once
CASSQGKLALRETQYF
TGCGCCAGCAGCCAAGGGAAACTAGCGCTCCGGGAGACCCAGTACTTC
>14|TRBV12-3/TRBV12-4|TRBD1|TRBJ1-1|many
CASSRTGGVTEAFF
TGTGCCAGCAGCCGGACAGGGGGCGTCACTGAAGCTTTCTTT
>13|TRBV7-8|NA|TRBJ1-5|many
CASSPTVNQPQHF
TGTGCCAGCAGTCCGACCGTCAATCAGCCCCAGCATTTT
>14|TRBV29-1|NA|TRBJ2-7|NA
CSVWGGVGSKGQYF
TGCAGCGTCTGGGGCGGAGTCGGGAGTAAAGGGCAGTACTTC
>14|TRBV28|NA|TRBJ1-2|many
CASSPGGRAYGYTF
TGTGCCAGCAGCCCTGGCGGCAGGGCGTATGGCTACACCTTC
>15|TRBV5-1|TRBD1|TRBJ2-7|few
CASSYETGSSYEQYF
TGCGCCAGCAGCTATGAGACAGGGAGCTCCTACGAGCAGTACTTC
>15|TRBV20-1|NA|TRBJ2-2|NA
CSARDPRGNTGELFF
TGCAGTGCTAGAGATCCGAGAGGGAACACCGGGGAGCTGTTTTTT
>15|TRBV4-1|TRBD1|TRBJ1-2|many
CASSQDRTGAWGYTF
TGCGCCAGCAGCCAAGATCGGACAGGGGCCTGGGGCTACACCTTC
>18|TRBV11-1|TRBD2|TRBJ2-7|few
CASSPIAGGPLTSYEQYF
TGTGCCAGCAGCCCCATAGCGGGAGGGCCGTTAACATCCTACGAGCAGTACTTC
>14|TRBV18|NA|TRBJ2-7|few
CASSPQGDGNEQYF
TGTGCCAGCTCACCACAGGGGGATGGGAACGAGCAGTACTTC